Below are 5 T cell receptor beta chains sequenced from a single sample in a study of OX40 agonist ivuxolimab in advanced cancers. Libraries were prepared through the immunoSEQ multiplex PCR assay. The clones in this table, taken by TCRdb from immuneACCESS, are in-frame only. Not every clone is retained; where verified, under half of the shortfall comes from an unresolved V gene, and the cause of the rest is unknown. The sample records approximately 99,000 clones, approximately 90% of which are singletons. About 0.67% of the sample lies in the top ten. The sample in question was CD4+ or CD8+ T cells sorted from blood, obtained in a trial of the OX40 agonist ivuxolimab. The receptor source for this set is an adult with an advanced solid tumor such as melanoma, head and neck, liver or kidney cancer.

Only one count was recorded for this clone. The gene calls are TRBV5-4 and TRBJ2-1, with a weak D call TRBD2 (5 bases). Germline-derived CDR1 and CDR2 are SGHNT and YYREEE (reference sequence). The CDR3 covers 16 residues. The ends were cut back, 0 bases at V and 3 bases at J, with 13 bases in the middle. This chain's CDR3 is CASSLAGLGVYNEQFF. DNA for the CDR3: TGTGCCAGCAGCTTGGCTGGGTTGGGAGTCTACAATGAGCAGTTCTTC.

The CDR3: CASSYSSRNGEQYF. In DNA form, the CDR3 reads TGTGCCAGCAGTTACTCGTCTAGAAATGGGGAGCAGTACTTC. The chain employs TRBV6-5 and TRBJ2-7, with D uncertain. The CDR3 length is 14 residues. Germline CDR1 and CDR2: MNHEY and SVGAGI. V lost 0 bases and J 7 bases, leaving 13 bases between the germline ends.

The chain has TRBV9 and TRBJ2-2; 8 bases fit TRBD1. V lost 0 bases and J lost 6; bases outside the gene matches: 4. Germline loops: CDR1 SGDLS, CDR2 YYNGEE. The CDR3 sequence is 15 residues long. CDR3 sequence reads: CASSVAVQGAGELFF. DNA of the CDR3: TGTGCCAGCAGCGTAGCTGTACAGGGGGCCGGGGAGCTGTTTTTT.

This clone has only a few counts. This rearrangement joins TRBV2 to TRBJ1-6, with 7 bases fitting TRBD1. Germline values: CDR1 SNHLY, CDR2 FYNNEI. The CDR3 length is 14 residues. J lost 9 bases, V lost 5 bases, and 7 bases had no gene match. CDR3 DNA: TGTGCCAGCAGTCCGACAGGGAACCTTTCACCCCTCCACTTT. This gives the protein CASSPTGNLSPLHF.

V and J are TRBV5-4 and TRBJ2-7; 8 positions match TRBD2. This CDR3 has 14 amino acids. Germline V gene sequence: CDR1 SGHNT, CDR2 YYREEE (reference sequence). The trim removed 4 bases at V and 7 bases at J, leaving 10 bases unmatched. The CDR3, as DNA: TGTGCCAGCAGCCCCGGGAGGGCCATAGGAGAGCAGTACTTC. This encodes CASSPGRAIGEQYF. Together with reference TRBV5-4 and TRBJ2-7, the CDR3 gives the full variable domain: ETGVTQSPTHLIKTRGQQVTLRCSSQSGHNTVSWYQQALGQGPQFIFQYYREEENGRGNFPPRFSGLQFPNYSSELNVNALELDDSALYLCASSPGRAIGEQYFGPGTRLTVT.